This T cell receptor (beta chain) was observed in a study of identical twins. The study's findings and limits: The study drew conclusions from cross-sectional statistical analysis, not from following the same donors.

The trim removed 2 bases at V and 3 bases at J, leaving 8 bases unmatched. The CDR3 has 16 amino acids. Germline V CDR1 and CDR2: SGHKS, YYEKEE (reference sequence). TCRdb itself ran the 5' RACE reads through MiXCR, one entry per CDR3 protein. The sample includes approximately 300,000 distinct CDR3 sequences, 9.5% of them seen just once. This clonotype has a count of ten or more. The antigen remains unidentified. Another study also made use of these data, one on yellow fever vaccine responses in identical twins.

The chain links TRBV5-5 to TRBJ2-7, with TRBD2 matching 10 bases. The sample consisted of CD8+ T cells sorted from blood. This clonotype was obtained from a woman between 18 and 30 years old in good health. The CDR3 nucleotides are TGTGCCAGCAGCTTCGGGCTAGCGGGAGTTTTCTACGAGCAGTACTTC. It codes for CASSFGLAGVFYEQYF. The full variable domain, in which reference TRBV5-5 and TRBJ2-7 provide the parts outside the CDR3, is DAGVTQSPTHLIKTRGQQVTLRCSPISGHKSVSWYQQVLGQGPQFIFQYYEKEERGRGNFPDRFSARQFPNYSSELNVNALLLGDSALYLCASSFGLAGVFYEQYFGPGTRLTVT.